A single sample is the source of the 23 T cell receptor beta chains below, sequenced in a study of Graves' ophthalmopathy and Graves' hyperthyroidism. Amplification from RNA transcripts yielded the TCR beta CDR3 regions. HTBI primers were used in a first-round RT-PCR, which preceded a second-round multiplex PCR. TCRdb called the multiplex PCR reads again in MiXCR, with one record for every CDR3 protein. The sample shows roughly 500,000 distinct CDR3 sequences, about 15% of them seen only once. Source material: blood. The receptors shown here come from a woman aged 30 to 39 with Graves' ophthalmopathy.

Many counts were recorded for this clonotype. This chain connects TRBV28 to TRBJ1-1; 7 nucleotides align to TRBD1. Looked up from germline, CDR1 is MDHEN and CDR2 is SYDVKM. This CDR3 contains 13 residues. The trim removed 7 bases at V and 3 bases at J, leaving 5 bases unmatched. The CDR3 spells CASTKDRYTEAFF. The CDR3 coding sequence is TGTGCCAGCACTAAGGACAGGTACACTGAAGCTTTCTTT.

This clonotype was seen at least ten times. The rearrangement uses TRBV7-3 and TRBJ2-7, with TRBD2 matching over 8 bases. V shed 5 bases and J 4 bases; nucleotides not matched to a gene: 16. Germline V gene data show CDR1 as SGHTA and CDR2 as FQGTGA. This CDR3 is built from 17 residues. CDR3 nucleotides: TGTGCCAGCAGCAAGACTAGCGAAGTTAGTGGGATATACGAGCAGTACTTC. Protein sequence: CASSKTSEVSGIYEQYF.

This clonotype has more than one count but fewer than ten. The V gene is TRBV2, the J gene TRBJ2-7, with 9 bases lining up with TRBD2. The CDR3 loop spans 16 amino acids. With 8 bases clipped from V and 2 bases from J, the junction kept 13 bases outside the gene matches. Per the germline V gene, CDR1 is SNHLY and CDR2 is FYNNEI. The CDR3 loop reads CASLETSGQITYEQYF. The CDR3 coding sequence is TGTGCCAGCTTAGAAACTAGCGGGCAAATAACCTACGAGCAGTACTTC.

This clonotype was counted between two and nine times. The chain has TRBV5-1 and TRBJ1-2; no firm D call. The CDR3 has 17 amino acids. Trimming cost V 2 bases and J 4 bases, with 21 bases left between them. The germline gives CDR1 SGHRS, CDR2 YFSETQ. The CDR3 DNA reads TGCGCCAGCAGCTTCCGGGCGATCGGCGTGAATGGCTATGGCTACACCTTC. Translating gives CASSFRAIGVNGYGYTF.

This clonotype was detected only a few times. V and J are TRBV2 and TRBJ2-2; D is perhaps TRBD1 (5 bases). CDR1 is SNHLY, CDR2 FYNNEI, per germline. CDR3 length: 17 residues. Trimming removed 5 bases at V and 4 bases at J, with 20 bases between. The CDR3 nucleotides are TGTGCCAGCAGTTGGGCGGCACCAAGGGGTTTCACCGGGGAGCTGTTTTTT. Translated: CASSWAAPRGFTGELFF.

This clonotype was detected only a few times. The rearrangement uses TRBV11-2 and TRBJ1-1; D possibly corresponds to TRBD1 (6 bases). The CDR3 consists of 16 residues. The V end lost 5 bases, the J end lost 5 bases, and 21 bases lay between the germline ends. Germline lookup yields CDR1 SGHAT and CDR2 FQNNGV. The CDR3, as DNA: TGTGCCAGCAGCCCCAGACTACAGGAAGGGGGTACTGAAGCTTTCTTT. It specifies CASSPRLQEGGTEAFF. Filled out from reference TRBV11-2 and TRBJ1-1, the complete variable domain reads EAGVAQSPRYKIIEKRQSVAFWCNPISGHATLYWYQQILGQGPKLLIQFQNNGVVDDSQLPKDRFSAERLKGVDSTLKIQPAKLEDSAVYLCASSPRLQEGGTEAFFGQGTRLTVV.

The table lists this clonotype with many counts. The chain carries TRBV2 and TRBJ2-3; D possibly corresponds to TRBD2 (5 bases). This CDR3 has 13 amino acids. Germline CDR1 SNHLY, CDR2 FYNNEI. Trimming pared 6 bases from V and 9 bases from J, leaving 16 bases between. For the CDR3, the DNA is TGTGCCAGCAGGGGAGCCCCTGACTGGACGCAGTATTTT. It translates to CASRGAPDWTQYF. Combining the CDR3 with reference TRBV2 and TRBJ2-3 gives the whole variable domain EPEVTQTPSHQVTQMGQEVILRCVPISNHLYFYWYRQILGQKVEFLVSFYNNEISEKSEIFDDQFSVERPDGSNFTLKIRSTKLEDSAMYFCASRGAPDWTQYFGPGTRLTVL.

The chain employs TRBV12-3 or TRBV12-4 and TRBJ1-6, with 7 bases identical to TRBD1. V dropped 3 bases and J dropped 6; count of bases not matched to a gene: 8. The CDR3 is 16 residues long. CDR3 sequence (DNA): TGTGCCAGCAGTTTCGGCAGGGGGGGTGGTAATTCACCCCTCCACTTT. Its translation: CASSFGRGGGNSPLHF.

There are a few counts of this clonotype. The gene calls are TRBV11-2 and TRBJ1-2; D is possibly TRBD1 (5 bases). Trimming cost V 2 bases and J 1 base, with 11 bases left between them. CDR3 length equals 15 residues. Per germline, CDR1 SGHAT and CDR2 FQNNGV. This chain's CDR3 is CASSLSGFLNYGYTF. As DNA, the CDR3 is TGTGCCAGCAGCTTATCAGGGTTTCTTAACTATGGCTACACCTTC.

This clonotype showed up many times. This chain uses TRBV28 with TRBJ2-7; 10 bases agree with TRBD1. Germline V gene data show CDR1 as MDHEN and CDR2 as SYDVKM. This CDR3 has 16 amino acids. Trimming at V came to 6 bases and at J to 2 bases, leaving 10 bases not matched to a gene. CDR3 in DNA: TGTGCCAGCAGGCCCGGGACAGGGGCTAACGCCTACGAGCAGTACTTC. It translates to CASRPGTGANAYEQYF.

This clonotype was counted a few times. V usage is TRBV11-2 and J usage is TRBJ1-5; D remains ambiguous. Trimming took 5 bases from V and 6 from J, leaving 11 bases between them. Germline V CDR1 and CDR2: SGHAT, FQNNGV. The CDR3 consists of 13 residues. The DNA of the CDR3 is TGTGCCAGCAGCCAAACCCCGTTTCAGCCCCAGCATTTT. Protein sequence: CASSQTPFQPQHF.

This chain connects TRBV7-9 to TRBJ1-3; D not resolved. CDR1 is SEHNR, CDR2 FQNEAQ, per germline (reference sequence). The CDR3 consists of 13 residues. V was shortened by 5 bases and J by 0 bases, with 5 bases between the two germline ends. The chain's CDR3 is CASSLLSGNTIYF. In DNA form, the CDR3 reads TGTGCCAGCAGCCTACTCTCTGGAAACACCATATATTTT.

This clonotype was observed at least ten times. The chain combines TRBV10-1 with TRBJ2-7; no firm D call. The ends were cut back, 4 bases at V and 2 bases at J, with 12 bases in the middle. CDR1 WNHNN and CDR2 SYGVQD come from the germline V gene (reference sequence). This CDR3 region has 14 residues. For the CDR3, the DNA is TGCGCCAGCAGTGGGGTCCAGGATCCCTACGAGCAGTACTTC. Amino acid sequence: CASSGVQDPYEQYF.

This clonotype was seen at least ten times. The chain combines TRBV6-5 with TRBJ2-7; D is unclear. The length of the CDR3 is 12 residues. The germline gives CDR1 MNHEY, CDR2 SVGAGI. With 2 bases removed from V and 7 bases from J, the gap between germline ends came to 9 bases. CDR3 loop: CASSYMAEEQYF. The CDR3 DNA reads TGTGCCAGCAGTTACATGGCGGAAGAGCAGTACTTC.

This clonotype was seen many times. This chain joins TRBV7-9 and TRBJ1-5, with D uncertain. The CDR3 totals 13 residues. CDR1 is SEHNR, CDR2 FQNEAQ, per germline (reference sequence). Trimming left V 5 bases short and J 6 bases short, with 11 bases between. Here the CDR3 DNA reads TGTGCCAGCAGCGGGCAAGGTACTCAGCCCCAGCATTTT. Its protein is CASSGQGTQPQHF. The whole variable domain, remainder taken from reference TRBV7-9 and TRBJ1-5, is DTGVSQNPRHKITKRGQNVTFRCDPISEHNRLYWYRQTLGQGPEFLTYFQNEAQLEKSRLLSDRFSAERPKGSFSTLEIQRTEQGDSAMYLCASSGQGTQPQHFGDGTRLSIL.

This chain uses TRBV28 with TRBJ1-6; 8 bases fit TRBD1. The CDR3 loop spans 17 amino acids. V shed 4 bases and J 10 bases; nucleotides not matched to a gene: 15. Germline V CDR1 and CDR2: MDHEN, SYDVKM. The CDR3 sequence: CASSSDRDSAGNSPLHF. The CDR3 coding sequence is TGTGCCAGCAGTTCGGACAGGGACAGTGCTGGAAACTCACCCCTCCACTTT.

This clonotype was detected many times. The chain links TRBV9 to TRBJ2-7, with 9 bases lining up with TRBD1. The CDR3 has 17 residues. V lost 4 bases and J lost 5; bases outside the gene matches: 16. CDR1 is SGDLS and CDR2 is YYNGEE in the germline V gene. The DNA of the CDR3 is TGTGCCAGCAGCCCGAATCCCTACCGACAGGGGGGAAACGAGCAGTACTTC. Its translation: CASSPNPYRQGGNEQYF.

This clonotype showed up many times. The chain uses TRBV19 and TRBJ2-2; 7 bases match TRBD2. Losses at the gene ends were 7 bases for V and 0 bases for J; bases not matched to a gene: 8. CDR1 and CDR2 (germline): LNHDA, SQIVND (reference sequence). The CDR3 spans 16 residues. The CDR3 here is CASTYGGRANTGELFF. DNA for the CDR3: TGTGCCAGTACTTACGGGGGGAGGGCGAACACCGGGGAGCTGTTTTTT.

Many counts were recorded for this clonotype. The genes are TRBV20-1 and TRBJ2-7; TRBD1 agrees at 7 bases. The CDR3 sequence is 12 residues long. Germline V CDR1 and CDR2: DFQATT, SNEGSKA (reference sequence). V was clipped by 0 bases and J by 6 bases; unmatched bases: 2. CDR3 nucleotide sequence: TGCAGTGCTAGAGAGGGACAGTTCGAGCAGTACTTC. Translating gives CSAREGQFEQYF.

The V and J genes are TRBV30 and TRBJ2-7; perhaps TRBD2 as D (5 bases). V lost 7 bases to trimming and J lost 2 bases, with 12 bases between them. The CDR3 sequence is 12 residues long. The germline gives CDR1 GTSNPN, CDR2 SVGIG (reference sequence). For the CDR3, the DNA is TGTGCCTTCGGGGTCGTCACCTACGAGCAGTACTTC. This gives the protein CAFGVVTYEQYF.

Many counts were recorded for this clonotype. This chain links TRBV6-4 with TRBJ1-2; 7 positions agree with TRBD1. After removal of 3 bases from V and 4 bases from J, the junction contained 5 bases not matched to a gene. Germline CDR1 MRHNA, CDR2 SNTAGT. The CDR3 consists of 14 residues. The CDR3 loop is CASSEAGGPYGYTF. CDR3 sequence (DNA): TGTGCCAGCAGTGAGGCAGGGGGGCCCTATGGCTACACCTTC.

To note about this clonotype: This could be a read error, since a much larger clone is one nucleotide away. The missing conserved phenylalanine or tryptophan at the end of this CDR3 makes a read error likely. The rearrangement uses TRBV6-1 and TRBJ1-2, with 11 bases lining up with TRBD1. The trim removed 7 bases at V and 8 bases at J, leaving 12 bases unmatched. CDR1 and CDR2 (germline): MNHNS, SASEGT. The CDR3 consists of 15 residues. CDR3 nucleotides: TGTGCCAGCACCGAACTCGGGACAGGGGGAAGAGGCTACACCCTC. Translating it yields CASTELGTGGRGYTL.

This clonotype was picked up many times. The chain carries TRBV11-3 and TRBJ2-7; D not certain. V lost 4 bases and J lost 1, with 8 bases in between. The CDR3 loop spans 13 amino acids. CDR1 and CDR2 (germline): SGHNT, YENEEA. DNA for the CDR3: TGTGCCAGCAGCTGGCAAGGGTCCTACGAGCAGTACTTC. This gives the protein CASSWQGSYEQYF.